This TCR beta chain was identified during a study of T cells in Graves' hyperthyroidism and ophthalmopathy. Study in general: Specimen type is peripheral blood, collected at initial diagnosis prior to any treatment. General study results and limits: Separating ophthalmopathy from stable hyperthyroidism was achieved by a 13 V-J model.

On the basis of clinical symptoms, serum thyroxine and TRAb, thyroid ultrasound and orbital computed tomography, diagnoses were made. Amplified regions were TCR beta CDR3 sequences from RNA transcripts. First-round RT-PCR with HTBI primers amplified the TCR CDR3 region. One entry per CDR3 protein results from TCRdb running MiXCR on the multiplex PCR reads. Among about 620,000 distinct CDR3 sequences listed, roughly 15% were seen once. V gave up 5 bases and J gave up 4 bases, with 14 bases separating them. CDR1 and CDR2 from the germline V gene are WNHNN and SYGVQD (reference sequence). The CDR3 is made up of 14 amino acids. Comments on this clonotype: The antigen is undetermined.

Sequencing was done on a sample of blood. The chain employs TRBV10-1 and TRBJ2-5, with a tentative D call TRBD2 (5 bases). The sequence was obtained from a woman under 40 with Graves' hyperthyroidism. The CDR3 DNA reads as TGCGCCAGCAGTTTTCGGGGTAGTGGAGAGACCCAGTACTTC. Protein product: CASSFRGSGETQYF.